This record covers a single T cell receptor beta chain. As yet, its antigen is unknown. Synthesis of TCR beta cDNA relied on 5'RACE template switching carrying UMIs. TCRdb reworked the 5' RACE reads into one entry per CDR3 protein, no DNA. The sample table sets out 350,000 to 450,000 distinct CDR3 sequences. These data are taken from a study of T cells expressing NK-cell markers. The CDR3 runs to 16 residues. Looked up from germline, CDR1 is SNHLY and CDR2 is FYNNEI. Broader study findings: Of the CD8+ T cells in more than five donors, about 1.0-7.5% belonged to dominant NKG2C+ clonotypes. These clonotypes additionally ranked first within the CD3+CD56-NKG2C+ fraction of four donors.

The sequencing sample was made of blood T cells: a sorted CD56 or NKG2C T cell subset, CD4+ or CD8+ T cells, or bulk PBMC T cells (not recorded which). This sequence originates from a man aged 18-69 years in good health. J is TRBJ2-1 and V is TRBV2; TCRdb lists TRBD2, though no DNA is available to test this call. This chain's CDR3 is CASSTRLAGGLNEQFF. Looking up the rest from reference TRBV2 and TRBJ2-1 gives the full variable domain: EPEVTQTPSHQVTQMGQEVILRCVPISNHLYFYWYRQILGQKVEFLVSFYNNEISEKSEIFDDQFSVERPDGSNFTLKIRSTKLEDSAMYFCASSTRLAGGLNEQFFGPGTRLTVL.